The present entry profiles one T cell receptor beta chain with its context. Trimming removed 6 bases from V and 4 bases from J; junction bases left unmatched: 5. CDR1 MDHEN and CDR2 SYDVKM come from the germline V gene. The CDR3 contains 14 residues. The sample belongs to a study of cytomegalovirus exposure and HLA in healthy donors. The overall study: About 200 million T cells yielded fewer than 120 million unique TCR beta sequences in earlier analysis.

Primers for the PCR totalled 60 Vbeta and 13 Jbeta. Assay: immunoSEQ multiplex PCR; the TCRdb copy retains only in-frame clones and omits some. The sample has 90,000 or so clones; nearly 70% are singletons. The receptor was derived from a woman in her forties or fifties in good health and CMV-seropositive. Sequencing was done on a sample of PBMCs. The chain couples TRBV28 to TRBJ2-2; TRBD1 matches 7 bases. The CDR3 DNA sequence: TGTGCCAGCAGAAACAGGGGCCGCACCGGGGAGCTGTTTTTT. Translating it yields CASRNRGRTGELFF.